Sequencing of this T cell receptor beta chain was carried out in a study of cytomegalovirus exposure and HLA in healthy donors (dated by TCRdb to 2016 to 2017). Context from the whole study: An earlier analysis of some 600 of the donors reported about 260 Gb of sequence data and 117 million unique TCR beta sequences obtained from roughly 180 million T cells. The later analysis used no new phenotypic data to find candidate immune exposures, relying instead on TCR beta sequences and their occurrence across donors. In a later analysis, previously published TCR beta repertoires from 550 to 750 donors were re-analyzed and high-resolution HLA genotyping was added so that TCR occurrence patterns could be studied. Of the roughly 400 genotyped donors, 81% were placed in the genetic ancestry cluster associated with self-reported Caucasian donors. All discovery cohort repertoires had been generated on a single sequencing platform. To predict cytomegalovirus infection status, the study brought together high-throughput TCR immunosequencing, statistical association of individual TCRs with disease status, and machine learning. Class I and class II HLA loci were covered by the typing at four-digit resolution. Besides the first cohort of around 670 subjects, a separate validation cohort made up of over 100 different subjects was used. Several DR-DQ haplotypes were treated as single units for association and clustering because of strong linkage in the cohort. Among over 350 genotyped donors of the cohort, an average of roughly 240,000 unique TCR beta nucleotide sequences were sequenced per donor, around a sixth of them non-productive. To decide whether each TCR beta V gene segment behaved as functional or pseudogenic, an earlier analysis of some 580 of the donors relied on high-throughput TCR beta sequencing. In a later genetic analysis, genome-wide SNP genotypes for about 65% of the 666 donors were used, and that subset was treated as a discovery cohort. An early release covering just under 650 HLA-typed donors comprised approximately 300 gigabases of sequencing data and around 85 million unique TCR sequences. Donor age, sex, ethnicity and CMV serostatus were collected together with the repertoire data. Using immunosequencing, the study profiled T cell repertoires from about 650 subjects and related those repertoires to cytomegalovirus serostatus. Typing coverage differed by locus: A, B, C, DRB1 and DQB1 were typed in about 620-640 donors, DQA1 in 500 to 550, DPA1 in approximately 600, and DPB1 in 472. The study aimed to test whether signatures of past pathogen exposure could be identified by cataloging public T cell receptors. Overall results and qualifications from the work: A few of the identified cytomegalovirus-associated TCR beta chains were confirmed in vitro to be specific for cytomegalovirus antigens. According to the authors, the approach could potentially be generalized to other disease states and immunological phenotypes. A group of highly shared sequence variants was considered likely to be a technical artifact of the sequencing pipeline. When HLA alleles, especially DR and DQ, strongly co-occurred, TCR associations were difficult to assign to individual alleles. An earlier analysis of 587 of the donors showed that most TCR beta V segments appeared in productive rearrangements either about 87% or about 30% of the time, which broadly matched IMGT annotations. The only immune exposure information available for the cohort was CMV serostatus. Specific HLA alleles were associated with 18,000 or so TCR beta sequences at a false discovery rate of 0.05 in a later analysis. Compared with equally common non-associated chains, HLA-associated TCR beta chains in a later analysis were more clonally expanded and had lower generation probabilities. According to a later analysis, parvovirus B19, influenza, CMV and Epstein-Barr virus appeared linked to several top co-occurrence clusters. Correlated functional status among segregating V segments might reflect linkage disequilibrium, but an unknown experimental factor could not be ruled out. Cytomegalovirus status was reported to be diagnosed by the classifier with high specificity and sensitivity in both the original and validation cohorts. Because HLA typing was missing for some donors at each locus, association tests included only the typed subset. An association between a missense DCLRE1C variant and V-gene and J-gene trimming of TCR beta chains was found in a later genetic analysis and replicated in an independent cohort. Because the 87-base-pair reads could not distinguish some IMGT-functional V segments, including TRBV6-2 and TRBV6-3, those segments were excluded. A later genetic analysis reported fewer N-insertions in productive TCRs among donors in an Asian-associated ancestry cluster than the roughly 720-donor mean. A total of 150 or so TCR beta chains were listed by the study as associated with cytomegalovirus. In a later analysis, TCR association rates were found to vary across HLA loci, with the most associated TCRs seen for DRB1 alleles and the fewest for HLA-C alleles. Because counts were too low, about 15 rarely observed V segments, including chromosome 9 orphons, were left out of the earlier analysis of 587 of the donors. This cohort had only TCR beta chains sequenced, and the lack of alpha or paired-chain data limited which features could be detected. According to a later analysis, most CMV-associated TCR beta chains appeared to be HLA-restricted, and the HLA associations seemed to be driven largely by CMV exposure. A further reported finding was that TCR beta sequences accurately predicted the HLA-A and HLA-B alleles for most subjects in the first cohort. Presence/absence analyses assumed roughly uniform sequencing depth across donors, an assumption that may not hold. While some public TCRs were present in many individuals, most TCR sequences turned up only very rarely across donors.

This clone showed up just once. The target of this receptor is not known. Base qualities are not provided; no much larger clone lies one nucleotide away. The cohort consisted of fewer than 700 healthy bone marrow donors. All cohort members were sampled while nominally healthy, although unrecorded immune exposures were likely present. The donor was CMV seropositive and was included in the group of 250 to 350 seropositive cohort members. Every donor gave a peripheral blood sample, and the peripheral blood mononuclear cells from that sample were used for TCR beta sequencing. The Qiagen DNeasy Blood Extraction Kit was used to extract genomic DNA from the blood cell samples. Receptor libraries were prepared by the immunoSEQ multiplex PCR assay. For the multiplex PCR, a mixture combining 60 forward primers for TCR Vbeta segments and 13 reverse primers for TCR Jbeta segments was used. The CDR3 region of rearranged TCR beta genes was amplified from genomic DNA by a multiplex PCR assay. The Illumina HiSeq System was used to sequence the amplified TCR beta libraries as 87-base-pair reads. In the source study's methods: A later analysis counted about 80 million unique TCR beta chains across the approximately 700 repertoires, and 9.5 million to 11 million of these chains were shared by at least two donors. Raw reads were error-corrected and collapsed into unique sequences with a nearest-neighbor algorithm that merged closely related sequences to remove PCR and sequencing errors. Alignment of CDR3 sequences to IMGT reference sequences was used to assign V, D and J gene segments. For a sequence to be retained, at least a six-nucleotide match to both a V gene segment and a J gene segment was required. Rearrangements were called productive when the CDR3 lacked stop codons and stayed in frame with V and J; all others were non-productive. CDR3 was defined by IMGT convention, running from the second conserved V-encoded cysteine to the conserved J-encoded phenylalanine. The earlier analysis of about 590 of the donors excluded sequences that lacked an unambiguous match to a single V gene segment. In an earlier analysis of several hundred of the donors, V segments were called functional above 56.7% productive rearrangements and were called segregating when the between-donor standard deviation exceeded 5%. A statistical classification framework was built for diagnosing cytomegalovirus status from the catalog of TCR beta chain sequences. In a later analysis, V and J genes were assigned by comparing TCR nucleotide sequences against IMGT/GENE-DB human TR gene sequences. The TCRdist pipeline was used in a later analysis to assign CDR3 sequences and most-parsimonious VDJ recombination scenarios. In a later analysis, every TCR beta chain was defined by the combination of its CDR3 amino acid sequence and its V-gene family, and reads without a unique V-gene family were dropped. In a later analysis, 450 to 600 highly shared, low-generation-probability nucleotide sequences were removed to address suspected cross-contamination and a sequencing artifact. In a later analysis, a clonal expansion index for each public chain was calculated from normalized within-repertoire ranks of inferred template counts. A later analysis computed generation probabilities with a VDJ recombination model fitted to out-of-frame rearrangements, and checked the results against IGoR. In a later analysis, hypergeometric tests were used to score TCR-TCR, TCR-HLA and TCR-CMV co-occurrence, with a repertoire-size bias correction applied to TCR pairs. To estimate false discovery rates, a later analysis permuted the HLA or CMV assignments 20 times. In a later analysis, co-occurring TCRs were grouped using DBSCAN, and TCRdist sequence similarity was added for clustering within HLA-allele-positive subsets. Repertoires with fewer than 30,000 or more than 120,000 public chains, plus five repertoires with anomalous nucleotide sharing, were excluded from co-occurrence clustering. The clones in this table, taken by TCRdb from immuneACCESS, are in-frame only. Not every clone is retained; where verified, under half of the shortfall comes from an unresolved V gene, and the cause of the rest is unknown. V, J and clone size derive from that table, while D and trimming were established from the DNA sequence. This sample is represented by approximately 97,000 clones; approximately 77% of them were singletons. Of the sample, around a tenth falls within the top ten clones.

The germline V gene provides CDR1 ENHRY and CDR2 SYGVKD. Trimming removed 4 bases from V and 7 bases from J, leaving 26 bases between the germline ends. Spanning cysteine to phenylalanine, the CDR3 consists of 18 amino acids. CDR3 DNA only is kept here, 54 bases in frame from base 1. The sequence came from a male donor in good health and CMV-seropositive. Material: PBMCs. The chain is assembled from TRBV10-3 and TRBJ2-1, with a weak D call of TRBD2 (6 bases match). CDR3 region: CAISVGGMDGSPWNEQFF. The nucleotide sequence reads as follows: TGTGCCATCAGTGTGGGAGGAATGGACGGGAGCCCTTGGAATGAGCAGTTCTTC.